This TCR beta chain was documented in a study of cytomegalovirus exposure and HLA in healthy donors. Researchers ran the PCR with 60 Vbeta and 13 Jbeta primers. In the original analysis: Per a later analysis, the number of unique TCR beta chains was some 82 million, of which 9 million to 12 million were shared. Generated by immunoSEQ multiplex PCR, the TCRdb table keeps only in-frame clones and is missing some. V, J and clone size derive from that table, while D and trimming were established from the DNA sequence. This table has 150,000 to 200,000 clones, roughly 73% appearing once. Notes on this clone: The antigen is undetermined.

Participants comprised healthy donors of bone marrow. Germline-derived CDR1 and CDR2 are SGDLS and YYNGEE. CDR3 length: 14 residues. V shed 0 bases, J shed 10 bases, and the junction held 3 bases outside the gene matches. The study, taken as a whole, reports: Later on, an analysis tied some 17,000 TCR beta sequences to HLA alleles at 0.05 false discovery rate.

This TCR was sampled from a female donor in good health and CMV-seronegative. The chain uses TRBV9 and TRBJ1-4, with 10 bases fitting TRBD1. Sequenced: PBMCs. The CDR3 nucleotides read TGTGCCAGCAGCGTAGGCGGGACAGGGGTAAAACTGTTTTTT. Amino acid sequence: CASSVGGTGVKLFF.